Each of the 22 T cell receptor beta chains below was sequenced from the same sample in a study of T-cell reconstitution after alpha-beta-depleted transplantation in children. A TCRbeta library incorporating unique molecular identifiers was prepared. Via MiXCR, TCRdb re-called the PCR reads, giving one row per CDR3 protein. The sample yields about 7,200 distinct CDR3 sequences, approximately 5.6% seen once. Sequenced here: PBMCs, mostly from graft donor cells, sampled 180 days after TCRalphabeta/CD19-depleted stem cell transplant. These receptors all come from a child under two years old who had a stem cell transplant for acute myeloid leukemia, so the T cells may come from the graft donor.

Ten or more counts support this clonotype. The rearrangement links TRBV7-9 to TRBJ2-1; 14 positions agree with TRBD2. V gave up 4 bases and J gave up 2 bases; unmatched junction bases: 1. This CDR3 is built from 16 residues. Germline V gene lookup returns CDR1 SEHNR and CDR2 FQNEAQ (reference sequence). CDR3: CASSSTSGRAYNEQFF. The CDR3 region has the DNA TGTGCCAGCAGCTCGACTAGCGGGAGGGCCTACAATGAGCAGTTCTTC.

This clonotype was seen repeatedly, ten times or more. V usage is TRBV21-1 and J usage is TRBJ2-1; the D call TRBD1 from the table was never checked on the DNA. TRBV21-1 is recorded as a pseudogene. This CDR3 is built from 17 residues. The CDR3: CASSMLKQGAGNNEQFF. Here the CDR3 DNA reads TGTGCCAGCAGCATGTTGAAACAGGGGGCGGGGAACAATGAGCAGTTCTTC.

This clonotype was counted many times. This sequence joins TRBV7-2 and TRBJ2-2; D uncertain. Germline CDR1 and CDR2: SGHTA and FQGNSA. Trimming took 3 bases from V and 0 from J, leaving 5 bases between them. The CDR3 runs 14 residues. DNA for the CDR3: TGTGCCAGCAGCTTTCGGCCGAACACCGGGGAGCTGTTTTTT. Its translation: CASSFRPNTGELFF.

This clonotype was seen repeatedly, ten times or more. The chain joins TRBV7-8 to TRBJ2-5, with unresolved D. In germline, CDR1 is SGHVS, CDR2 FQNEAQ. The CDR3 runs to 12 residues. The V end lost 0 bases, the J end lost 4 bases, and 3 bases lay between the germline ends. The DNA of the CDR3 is TGTGCCAGCAGCTTAGCCGGAGAGACCCAGTACTTC. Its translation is CASSLAGETQYF.

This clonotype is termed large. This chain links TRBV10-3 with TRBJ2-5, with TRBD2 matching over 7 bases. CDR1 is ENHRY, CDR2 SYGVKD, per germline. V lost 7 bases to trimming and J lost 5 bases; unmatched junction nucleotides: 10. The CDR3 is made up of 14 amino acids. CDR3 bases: TGTGCCATCAAAGAGGGAACTAGCGAGGAGACCCAGTACTTC. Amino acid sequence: CAIKEGTSEETQYF.

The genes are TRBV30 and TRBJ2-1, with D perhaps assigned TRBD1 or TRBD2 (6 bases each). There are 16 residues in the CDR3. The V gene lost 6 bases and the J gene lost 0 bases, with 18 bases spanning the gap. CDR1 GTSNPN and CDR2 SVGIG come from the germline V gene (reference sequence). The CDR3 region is CACWLIGGGSYNEQFF. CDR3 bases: TGTGCCTGCTGGTTAATAGGAGGGGGCTCCTACAATGAGCAGTTCTTC.

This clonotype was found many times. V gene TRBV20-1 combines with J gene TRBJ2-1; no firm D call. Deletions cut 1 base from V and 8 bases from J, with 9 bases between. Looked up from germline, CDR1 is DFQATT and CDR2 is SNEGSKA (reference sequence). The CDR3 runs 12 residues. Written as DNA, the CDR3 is TGCAGTGCTAGAGTTTACAGTGATGAGCAGTTCTTC. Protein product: CSARVYSDEQFF.

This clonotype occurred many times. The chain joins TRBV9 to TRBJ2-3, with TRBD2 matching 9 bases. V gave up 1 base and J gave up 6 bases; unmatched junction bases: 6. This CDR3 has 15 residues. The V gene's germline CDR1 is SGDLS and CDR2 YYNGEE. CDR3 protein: CASSVSPSGKDTQYF. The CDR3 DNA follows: TGTGCCAGCAGCGTAAGTCCTAGCGGGAAGGATACGCAGTATTTT.

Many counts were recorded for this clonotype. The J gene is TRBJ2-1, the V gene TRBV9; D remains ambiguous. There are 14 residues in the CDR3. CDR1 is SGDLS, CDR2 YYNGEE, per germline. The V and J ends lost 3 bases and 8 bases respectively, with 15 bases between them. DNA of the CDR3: TGTGCCAGCAGCGCCAGAAACTACTTGGATGAGCAGTTCTTC. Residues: CASSARNYLDEQFF.

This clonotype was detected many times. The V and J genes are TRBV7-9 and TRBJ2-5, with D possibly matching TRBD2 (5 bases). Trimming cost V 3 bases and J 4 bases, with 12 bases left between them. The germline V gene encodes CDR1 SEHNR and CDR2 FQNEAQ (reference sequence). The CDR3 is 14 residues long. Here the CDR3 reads CASSFGVPPETQYF. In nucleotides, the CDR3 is TGTGCCAGCAGCTTCGGGGTTCCCCCAGAGACCCAGTACTTC.

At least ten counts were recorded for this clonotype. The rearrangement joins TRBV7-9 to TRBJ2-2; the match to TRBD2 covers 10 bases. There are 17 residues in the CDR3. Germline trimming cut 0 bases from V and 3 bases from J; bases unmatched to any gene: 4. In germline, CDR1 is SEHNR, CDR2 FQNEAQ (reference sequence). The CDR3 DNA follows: TGTGCCAGCAGCTTAGCTTGGACTAGCGGATACACCGGGGAGCTGTTTTTT. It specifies CASSLAWTSGYTGELFF.

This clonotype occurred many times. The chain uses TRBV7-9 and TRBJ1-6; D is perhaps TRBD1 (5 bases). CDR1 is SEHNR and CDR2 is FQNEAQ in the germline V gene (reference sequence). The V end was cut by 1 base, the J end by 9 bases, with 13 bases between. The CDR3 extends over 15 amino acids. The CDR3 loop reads CASSLEGLRGSPLHF. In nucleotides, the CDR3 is TGTGCCAGCAGCTTAGAGGGGTTGAGAGGTTCACCCCTCCACTTT.

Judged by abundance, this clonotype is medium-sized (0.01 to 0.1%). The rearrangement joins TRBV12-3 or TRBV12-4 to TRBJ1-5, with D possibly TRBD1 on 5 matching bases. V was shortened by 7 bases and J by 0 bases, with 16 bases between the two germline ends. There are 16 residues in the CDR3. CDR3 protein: CASTHVGGTSNQPQHF. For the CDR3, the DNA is TGTGCCAGCACCCATGTTGGGGGTACTAGCAATCAGCCCCAGCATTTT.

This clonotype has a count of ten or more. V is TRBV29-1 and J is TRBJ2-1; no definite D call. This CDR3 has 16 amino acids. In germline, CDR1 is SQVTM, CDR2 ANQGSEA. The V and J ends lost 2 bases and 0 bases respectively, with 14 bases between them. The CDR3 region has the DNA TGCAGCGTTGAATACTGTCTAGTGAGCTCCTACAATGAGCAGTTCTTC. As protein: CSVEYCLVSSYNEQFF.

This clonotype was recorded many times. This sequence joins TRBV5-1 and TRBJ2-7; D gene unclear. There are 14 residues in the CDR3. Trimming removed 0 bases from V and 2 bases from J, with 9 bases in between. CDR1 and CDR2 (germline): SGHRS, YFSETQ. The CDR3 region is CASSLGGRTYEQYF. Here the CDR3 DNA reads TGCGCCAGCAGCTTGGGAGGCAGGACCTACGAGCAGTACTTC.

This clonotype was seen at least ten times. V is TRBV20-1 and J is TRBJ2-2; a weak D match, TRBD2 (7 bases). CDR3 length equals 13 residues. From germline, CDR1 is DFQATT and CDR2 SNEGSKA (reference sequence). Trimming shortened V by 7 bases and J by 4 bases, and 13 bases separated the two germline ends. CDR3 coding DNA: TGCAGTGTCGAGAGGGGGGGCACCGGGGAGCTGTTTTTT. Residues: CSVERGGTGELFF.

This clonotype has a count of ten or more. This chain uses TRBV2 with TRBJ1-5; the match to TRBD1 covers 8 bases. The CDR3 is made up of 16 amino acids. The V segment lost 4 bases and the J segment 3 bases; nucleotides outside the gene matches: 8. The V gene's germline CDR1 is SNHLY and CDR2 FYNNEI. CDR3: CASSVQGAINNQPQHF. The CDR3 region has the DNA TGTGCCAGCAGTGTCCAGGGGGCGATAAACAATCAGCCCCAGCATTTT.

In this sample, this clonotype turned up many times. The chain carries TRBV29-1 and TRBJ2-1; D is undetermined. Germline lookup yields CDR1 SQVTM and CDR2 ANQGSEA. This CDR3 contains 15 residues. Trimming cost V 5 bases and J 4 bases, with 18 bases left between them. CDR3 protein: CSVQFLPGKYNEQFF. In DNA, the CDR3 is TGCAGCGTTCAGTTCCTTCCAGGCAAATACAATGAGCAGTTCTTC.

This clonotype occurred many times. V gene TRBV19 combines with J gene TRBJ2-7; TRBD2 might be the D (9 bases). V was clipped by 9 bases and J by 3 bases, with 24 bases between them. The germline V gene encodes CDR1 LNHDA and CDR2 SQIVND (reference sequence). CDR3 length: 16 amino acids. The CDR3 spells CASRTGKGLAIYEQYF. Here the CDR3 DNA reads TGTGCCAGCAGGACAGGGAAAGGACTAGCGATCTACGAGCAGTACTTC.

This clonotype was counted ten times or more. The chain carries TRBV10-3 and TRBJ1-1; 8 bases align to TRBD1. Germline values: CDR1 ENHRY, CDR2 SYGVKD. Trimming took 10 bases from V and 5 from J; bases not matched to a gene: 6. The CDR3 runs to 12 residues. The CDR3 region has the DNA TGTGCCACTCAGGACAGGGCGACTGAAGCTTTCTTT. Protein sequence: CATQDRATEAFF.

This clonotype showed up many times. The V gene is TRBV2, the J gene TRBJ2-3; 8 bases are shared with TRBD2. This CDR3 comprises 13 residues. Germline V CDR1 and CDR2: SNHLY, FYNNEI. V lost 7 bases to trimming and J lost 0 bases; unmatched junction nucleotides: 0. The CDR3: CASKRGSTDTQYF. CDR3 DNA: TGTGCCAGCAAGCGGGGGAGCACAGATACGCAGTATTTT.

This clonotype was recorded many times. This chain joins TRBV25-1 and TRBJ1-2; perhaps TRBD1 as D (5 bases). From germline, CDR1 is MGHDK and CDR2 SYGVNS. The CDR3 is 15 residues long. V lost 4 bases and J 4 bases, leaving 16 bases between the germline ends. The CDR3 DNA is TGTGCCAGCAGTGCCCCGGGGCCGAGGGGCTATGGCTACACCTTC. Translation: CASSAPGPRGYGYTF.